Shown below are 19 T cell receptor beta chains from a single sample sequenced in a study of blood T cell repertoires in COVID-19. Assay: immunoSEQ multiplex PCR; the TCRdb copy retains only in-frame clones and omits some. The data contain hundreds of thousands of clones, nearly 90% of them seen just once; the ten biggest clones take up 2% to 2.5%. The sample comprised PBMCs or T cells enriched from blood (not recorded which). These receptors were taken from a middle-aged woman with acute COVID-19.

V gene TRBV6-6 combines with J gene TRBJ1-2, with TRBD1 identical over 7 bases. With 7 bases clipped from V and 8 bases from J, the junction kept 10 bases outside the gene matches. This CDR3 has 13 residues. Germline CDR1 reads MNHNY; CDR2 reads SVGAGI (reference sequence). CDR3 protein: CASTTGASRGYTF. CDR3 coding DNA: TGTGCCAGCACAACAGGGGCCAGCCGGGGCTACACCTTC.

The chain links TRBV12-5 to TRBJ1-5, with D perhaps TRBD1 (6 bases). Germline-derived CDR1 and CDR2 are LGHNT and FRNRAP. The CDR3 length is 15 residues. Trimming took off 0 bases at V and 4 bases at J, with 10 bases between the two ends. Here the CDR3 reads CASGLVPGTNQPQHF. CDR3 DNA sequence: TGTGCTAGTGGTTTGGTACCAGGGACAAATCAGCCCCAGCATTTT.

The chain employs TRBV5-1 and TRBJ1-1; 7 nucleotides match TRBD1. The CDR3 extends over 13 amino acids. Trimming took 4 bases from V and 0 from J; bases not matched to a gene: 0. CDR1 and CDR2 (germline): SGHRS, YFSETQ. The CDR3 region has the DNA TGCGCCAGCAGCGACAGGGTGAACACTGAAGCTTTCTTT. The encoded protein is CASSDRVNTEAFF.

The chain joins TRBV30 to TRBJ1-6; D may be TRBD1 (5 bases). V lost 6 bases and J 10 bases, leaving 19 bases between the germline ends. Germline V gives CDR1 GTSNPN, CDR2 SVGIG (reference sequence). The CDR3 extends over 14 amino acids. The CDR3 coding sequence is TGTGCCTGCAGGCGGGGACCCATAGGGTCACCCCTCCACTTT. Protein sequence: CACRRGPIGSPLHF. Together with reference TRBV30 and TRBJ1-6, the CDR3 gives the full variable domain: SQTIHQWPATLVQPVGSPLSLECTVEGTSNPNLYWYRQAAGRGLQLLFYSVGIGQISSEVPQNLSASRPQDRQFILSSKKLLLSDSGFYLCACRRGPIGSPLHFGNGTRLTVT.

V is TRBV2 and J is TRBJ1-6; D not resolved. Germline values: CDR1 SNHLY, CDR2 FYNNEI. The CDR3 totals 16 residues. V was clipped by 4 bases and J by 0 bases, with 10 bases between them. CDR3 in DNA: TGTGCCAGCAGTGTTGAAGGGAGCTCCTATAATTCACCCCTCCACTTT. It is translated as CASSVEGSSYNSPLHF.

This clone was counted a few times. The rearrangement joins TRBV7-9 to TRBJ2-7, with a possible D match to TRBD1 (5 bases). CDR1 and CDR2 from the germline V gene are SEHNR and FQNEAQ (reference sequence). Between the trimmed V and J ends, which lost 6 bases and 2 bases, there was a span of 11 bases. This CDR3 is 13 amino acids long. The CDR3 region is CASSQDTPYEQYF. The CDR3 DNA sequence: TGTGCCAGCAGTCAGGACACCCCCTACGAGCAGTACTTC. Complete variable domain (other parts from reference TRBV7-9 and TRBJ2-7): DTGVSQNPRHKITKRGQNVTFRCDPISEHNRLYWYRQTLGQGPEFLTYFQNEAQLEKSRLLSDRFSAERPKGSFSTLEIQRTEQGDSAMYLCASSQDTPYEQYFGPGTRLTVT.

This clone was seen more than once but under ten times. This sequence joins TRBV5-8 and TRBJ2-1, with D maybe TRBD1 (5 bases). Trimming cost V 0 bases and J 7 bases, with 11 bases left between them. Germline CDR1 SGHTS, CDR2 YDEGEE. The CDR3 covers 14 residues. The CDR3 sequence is CASSLGQSKNEQFF. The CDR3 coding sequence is TGTGCCAGCAGCTTGGGACAGTCAAAAAATGAGCAGTTCTTC.

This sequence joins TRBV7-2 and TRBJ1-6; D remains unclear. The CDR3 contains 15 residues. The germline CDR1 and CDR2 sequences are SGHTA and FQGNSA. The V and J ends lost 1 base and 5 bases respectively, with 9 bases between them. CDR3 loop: CASSLGAANNSPLHF. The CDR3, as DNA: TGTGCCAGCAGCTTAGGGGCAGCAAATAATTCACCCCTCCACTTT.

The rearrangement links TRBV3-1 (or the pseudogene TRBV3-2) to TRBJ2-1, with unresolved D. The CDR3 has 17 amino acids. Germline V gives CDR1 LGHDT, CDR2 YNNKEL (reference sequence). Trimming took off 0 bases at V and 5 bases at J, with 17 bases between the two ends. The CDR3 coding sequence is TGTGCCAGCAGCCAAGATTTTCGCCGCACTACCCACAATGAGCAGTTCTTC. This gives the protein CASSQDFRRTTHNEQFF.

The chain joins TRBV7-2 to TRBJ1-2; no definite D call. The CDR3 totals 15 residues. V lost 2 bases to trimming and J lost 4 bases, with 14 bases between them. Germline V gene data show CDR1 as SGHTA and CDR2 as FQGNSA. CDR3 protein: CASSLSPPGSYGYTF. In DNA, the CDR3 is TGTGCCAGCAGCTTATCCCCCCCAGGCTCCTATGGCTACACCTTC.

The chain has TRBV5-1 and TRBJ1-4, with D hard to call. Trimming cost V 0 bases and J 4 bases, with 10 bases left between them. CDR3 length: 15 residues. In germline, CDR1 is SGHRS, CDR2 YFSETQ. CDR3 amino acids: CASSLARSVNEKLFF. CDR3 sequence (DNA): TGCGCCAGCAGCTTGGCAAGGAGCGTTAATGAAAAACTGTTTTTT. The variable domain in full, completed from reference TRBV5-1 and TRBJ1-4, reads KAGVTQTPRYLIKTRGQQVTLSCSPISGHRSVSWYQQTPGQGLQFLFEYFSETQRNKGNFPGRFSGRQFSNSRSEMNVSTLELGDSALYLCASSLARSVNEKLFFGSGTQLSVL.

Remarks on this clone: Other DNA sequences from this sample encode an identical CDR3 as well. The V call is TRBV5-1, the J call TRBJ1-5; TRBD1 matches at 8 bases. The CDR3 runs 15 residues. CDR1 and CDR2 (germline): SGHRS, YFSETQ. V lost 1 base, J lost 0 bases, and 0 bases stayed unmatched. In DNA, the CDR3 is TGCGCCAGCAGCTTGACAGGGGGTAGCAATCAGCCCCAGCATTTT. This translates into CASSLTGGSNQPQHF. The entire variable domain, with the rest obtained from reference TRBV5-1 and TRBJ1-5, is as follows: KAGVTQTPRYLIKTRGQQVTLSCSPISGHRSVSWYQQTPGQGLQFLFEYFSETQRNKGNFPGRFSGRQFSNSRSEMNVSTLELGDSALYLCASSLTGGSNQPQHFGDGTRLSIL.

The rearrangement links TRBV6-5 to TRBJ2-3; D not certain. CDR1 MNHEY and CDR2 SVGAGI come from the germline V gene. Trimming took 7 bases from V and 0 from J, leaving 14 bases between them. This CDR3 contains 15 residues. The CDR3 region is CASISQATSTDTQYF. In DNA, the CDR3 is TGTGCCAGCATCAGCCAGGCTACTAGCACAGATACGCAGTATTTT.

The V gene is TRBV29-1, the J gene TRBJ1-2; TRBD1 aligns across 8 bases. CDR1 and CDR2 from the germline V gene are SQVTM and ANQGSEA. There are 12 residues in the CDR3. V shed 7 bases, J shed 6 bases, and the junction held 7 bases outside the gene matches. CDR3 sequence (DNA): TGCAGCGCCTCGGACAGGGAGGATGGCTACACCTTC. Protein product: CSASDREDGYTF.

CDR3 region: CASRMTTGDGNTIYF. CDR3 sequence (DNA): TGTGCCAGCAGAATGACGACAGGGGATGGAAACACCATATATTTT. The V and J genes are TRBV6-5 and TRBJ1-3; TRBD1 aligns across 8 bases. Germline V gene sequence: CDR1 MNHEY, CDR2 SVGAGI. The CDR3 runs 15 residues. The junction had 7 bases not matched to a gene; V was cut back by 6 bases and J by 3 bases.

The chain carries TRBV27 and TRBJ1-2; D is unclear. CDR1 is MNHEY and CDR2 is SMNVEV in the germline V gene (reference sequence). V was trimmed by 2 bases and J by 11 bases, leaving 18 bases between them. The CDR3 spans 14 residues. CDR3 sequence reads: CASSLSEGVGWYTF. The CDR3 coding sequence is TGTGCCAGCAGTTTAAGCGAGGGCGTTGGGTGGTACACCTTC.

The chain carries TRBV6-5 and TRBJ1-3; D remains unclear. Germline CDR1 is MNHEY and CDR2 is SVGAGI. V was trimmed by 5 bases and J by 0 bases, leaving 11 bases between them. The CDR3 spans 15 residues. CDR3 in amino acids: CASSQARGSGNTIYF. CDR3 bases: TGTGCCAGCAGTCAGGCCCGGGGCTCTGGAAACACCATATATTTT.

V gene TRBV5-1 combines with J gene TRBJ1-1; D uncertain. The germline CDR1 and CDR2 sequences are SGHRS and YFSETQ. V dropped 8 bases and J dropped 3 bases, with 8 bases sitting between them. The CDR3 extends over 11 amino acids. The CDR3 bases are TGCGCCAGTCGGAGATACACTGAAGCTTTCTTT. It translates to CASRRYTEAFF.

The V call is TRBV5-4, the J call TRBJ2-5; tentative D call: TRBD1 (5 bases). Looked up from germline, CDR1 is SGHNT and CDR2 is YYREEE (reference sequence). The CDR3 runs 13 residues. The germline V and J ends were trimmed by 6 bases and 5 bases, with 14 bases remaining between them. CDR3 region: CASKSPRVETQYF. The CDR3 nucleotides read TGTGCCAGCAAATCGCCCAGGGTTGAGACCCAGTACTTC.